This entry lists 31 T cell receptor beta chains sequenced from one sample in a study of OX40 agonist ivuxolimab in advanced cancers. Generated by immunoSEQ multiplex PCR, the TCRdb table keeps only in-frame clones and is missing some. The repertoire has about 59,000 clones, about 94% of them found once; the top ten carry roughly 19%. This sample comprised CD4+ or CD8+ T cells sorted from blood, obtained in a trial of the OX40 agonist ivuxolimab. These receptors were taken from an adult with an advanced solid tumor such as melanoma, head and neck, liver or kidney cancer.

The chain recombines TRBV9 with TRBJ2-7; D uncertain. The CDR3 extends over 13 amino acids. The V gene's germline CDR1 is SGDLS and CDR2 YYNGEE. V lost 1 base and J 2 bases, leaving 7 bases between the germline ends. The CDR3 DNA reads as TGTGCCAGCAGCGTAAGCCCTGCCTACGAGCAGTACTTC. Protein product: CASSVSPAYEQYF.

The V call is TRBV9, the J call TRBJ2-7; D not certain. V was shortened by 0 bases and J by 4 bases, with 11 bases between the two germline ends. Looked up from germline, CDR1 is SGDLS and CDR2 is YYNGEE. There are 14 residues in the CDR3. The CDR3 region is CASSVGTARYEQYF. The DNA of the CDR3 is TGTGCCAGCAGCGTAGGCACTGCGAGATACGAGCAGTACTTC.

The rearrangement links TRBV7-8 to TRBJ2-1; 7 nucleotides line up with TRBD2. CDR3 size: 15 residues. The germline V gene has CDR1 SGHVS and CDR2 FQNEAQ. V shed 2 bases, J shed 5 bases, and the junction held 6 bases outside the gene matches. The CDR3 sequence: CASSLLGGPNNEQFF. For the CDR3, the DNA is TGTGCCAGCAGCTTACTGGGAGGGCCAAACAATGAGCAGTTCTTC.

This chain joins TRBV19 and TRBJ2-1; D remains ambiguous. In germline, CDR1 is LNHDA, CDR2 SQIVND (reference sequence). This CDR3 has 14 amino acids. Trimming pared 1 base from V and 3 bases from J, leaving 7 bases between. CDR3 residues: CASSIGRFYNEQFF. CDR3 DNA: TGTGCCAGTAGTATAGGCAGGTTCTACAATGAGCAGTTCTTC.

This chain uses TRBV28 with TRBJ2-7, with D uncertain. Germline V CDR1 and CDR2: MDHEN, SYDVKM. The CDR3 extends over 13 amino acids. V was shortened by 6 bases and J by 2 bases, with 11 bases between the two germline ends. The CDR3 region has the DNA TGTGCCAGCAGCCTAACTAACCCCTACGAGCAGTACTTC. It is translated as CASSLTNPYEQYF.

The rearrangement joins TRBV7-6 to TRBJ2-2, with unresolved D. The CDR3 runs to 14 residues. Trimming removed 1 base at V and 2 bases at J, with 5 bases between. Germline lookup yields CDR1 SGHVS and CDR2 FNYEAQ. CDR3 DNA sequence: TGTGCCAGCAGCTTAGAACTAAACACCGGGGAGCTGTTTTTT. This translates into CASSLELNTGELFF.

The V call is TRBV29-1, the J call TRBJ2-1; the D gene is possibly TRBD2 (5 bases). Germline loops: CDR1 SQVTM, CDR2 ANQGSEA. V lost 1 base, J lost 4 bases, and 5 bases lay in between. The length of the CDR3 is 12 residues. CDR3 residues: CSVEGRYNEQFF. Here the CDR3 DNA reads TGCAGCGTTGAAGGGAGGTACAATGAGCAGTTCTTC.

The chain uses TRBV7-3 and TRBJ2-7; D unclear. Germline values: CDR1 SGHTA, CDR2 FQGTGA. V was pared by 5 bases and J by 2 bases, with 13 bases between. The CDR3 has 14 residues. The CDR3 coding sequence is TGTGCCAGCAGCCCAAGTGGGATGACCTACGAGCAGTACTTC. Its protein product is CASSPSGMTYEQYF.

This chain links TRBV9 with TRBJ2-7; possibly TRBD2 for D (6 bases). Trimming removed 8 bases at V and 4 bases at J, with 16 bases between. The CDR3 consists of 13 residues. Germline CDR1 reads SGDLS; CDR2 reads YYNGEE. Written as DNA, the CDR3 is TGTGCCAGAAGGAGGAGGGCCGGGTACGAGCAGTACTTC. Its translation: CARRRRAGYEQYF.

This clone has more than one count but fewer than ten. The chain employs TRBV4-3 and TRBJ2-3, with a tentative D call TRBD2 (6 bases). This CDR3 region has 16 residues. CDR1 and CDR2 from the germline V gene are LGHNA and YSLEER. Trimming took off 6 bases at V and 1 base at J, with 17 bases between the two ends. The CDR3 sequence is CASSYGWGDRTDTQYF. In nucleotides, the CDR3 is TGCGCCAGCAGTTATGGATGGGGGGACCGCACAGATACGCAGTATTTT.

The chain uses TRBV11-2 and TRBJ1-5; D is perhaps TRBD1 (5 bases). V was cut by 5 bases and J by 11 bases, with 13 bases left in between. Germline values: CDR1 SGHAT, CDR2 FQNNGV. This CDR3 region has 12 residues. This CDR3 reads CASSPSLGAQHF. CDR3 bases: TGTGCCAGCAGCCCCTCTCTGGGGGCCCAGCATTTT.

The chain combines TRBV2 with TRBJ2-3; 13 nucleotides match TRBD2. V trimming: 4 bases; J trimming: 6 bases; junction bases outside the gene matches: 4. The CDR3 is made up of 15 amino acids. The germline gives CDR1 SNHLY, CDR2 FYNNEI. The CDR3 nucleotides are TGTGCCAGCAGTGCCGGGACTAGCGGGGACGATACGCAGTATTTT. Its protein is CASSAGTSGDDTQYF.

The DNA of the CDR3 is TGTGCCAGCAGCTTAGCGGGCCAATCCGGGGCCAACGTCCTGACTTTC. It codes for CASSLAGQSGANVLTF. The J gene is TRBJ2-6, the V gene TRBV7-9, with no clear D. The V and J ends lost 0 bases and 4 bases respectively, with 10 bases between them. CDR3 length: 16 residues. Per germline, CDR1 SEHNR and CDR2 FQNEAQ (reference sequence).

The rearrangement links TRBV7-9 to TRBJ2-7; no reliable D call. The CDR3 has 15 amino acids. V dropped 1 base and J dropped 2 bases, with 12 bases sitting between them. Germline CDR1 is SEHNR and CDR2 is FQNEAQ (reference sequence). The CDR3 DNA sequence: TGTGCCAGCAGCTTAGTGGGCGGAGAGGCCTACGAGCAGTACTTC. The encoded protein is CASSLVGGEAYEQYF.

CDR3 amino acids: CSVEEGTAYQETQYF. The CDR3 coding sequence is TGCAGCGTTGAAGAGGGGACAGCGTACCAAGAGACCCAGTACTTC. This chain links TRBV29-1 with TRBJ2-5; 7 nucleotides align to TRBD1. This CDR3 spans 15 amino acids. V trimming: 0 bases; J trimming: 0 bases; junction bases outside the gene matches: 4. Germline V gene sequence: CDR1 SQVTM, CDR2 ANQGSEA. The full variable domain, in which reference TRBV29-1 and TRBJ2-5 provide the parts outside the CDR3, is SAVISQKPSRDICQRGTSLTIQCQVDSQVTMMFWYRQQPGQSLTLIATANQGSEATYESGFVIDKFPISRPNLTFSTLTVSNMSPEDSSIYLCSVEEGTAYQETQYFGPGTRLLVL.

The sample holds a few counts of this clone. This chain connects TRBV4-3 to TRBJ2-2; tentative D call: TRBD2 (6 bases). This CDR3 has 12 amino acids. Germline CDR1 is LGHNA and CDR2 is YSLEER. Trimming stripped 5 bases from V and 6 bases from J, with 7 bases between. CDR3 sequence (DNA): TGCGCCAGCAGCGGGGGGTCCGGGGAGCTGTTTTTT. Translation gives CASSGGSGELFF.

CDR3 sequence reads: CASRSGTASTDTQYF. The CDR3 DNA is TGTGCCAGCAGGTCCGGGACAGCTAGCACAGATACGCAGTATTTT. This chain joins TRBV27 and TRBJ2-3; TRBD1 matches 7 bases. The germline gives CDR1 MNHEY, CDR2 SMNVEV (reference sequence). Unmatched junction bases numbered 6, after V lost 6 bases and J lost 0 bases. This CDR3 comprises 15 residues.

The chain carries TRBV11-3 and TRBJ2-2; D is unclear. The germline V and J ends were trimmed by 2 bases and 2 bases, with 9 bases remaining between them. The CDR3 spans 15 residues. Germline CDR1 and CDR2: SGHNT and YENEEA. The CDR3 DNA reads as TGTGCCAGCAGCTTATGGCCCGGCAACACCGGGGAGCTGTTTTTT. Protein product: CASSLWPGNTGELFF.

This clone is classed as medium-sized (0.01 to 0.1%). V and J are TRBV4-3 and TRBJ2-1, with 9 bases identical to TRBD2. The CDR3 is 16 residues long. J gave up 7 bases and V 1 base, and 8 bases lay outside the gene matches. Germline V lookup: CDR1 LGHNA, CDR2 YSLEER. The CDR3 spells CASSQGGAGGGNEQFF. The CDR3 nucleotides read TGCGCCAGCAGCCAAGGGGGAGCGGGAGGCGGTAATGAGCAGTTCTTC.

CDR3 sequence reads: CASSRGRDVGFQETQYF. Here the CDR3 DNA reads TGTGCCAGCAGCCGGGGGAGGGACGTGGGATTCCAAGAGACCCAGTACTTC. The chain has TRBV9 and TRBJ2-5, with TRBD2 matching over 7 bases. The CDR3 covers 17 residues. The V and J ends lost 4 bases and 1 base, in that order; junction bases with no gene match: 13. Germline values: CDR1 SGDLS, CDR2 YYNGEE. Variable domain in full (rest from reference TRBV9 and TRBJ2-5): DSGVTQTPKHLITATGQRVTLRCSPRSGDLSVYWYQQSLDQGLQFLIQYYNGEERAKGNILERFSAQQFPDLHSELNLSSLELGDSALYFCASSRGRDVGFQETQYFGPGTRLLVL.

The chain is built from TRBV6-4 and TRBJ2-7; perhaps TRBD2 as D (6 bases). Trimming removed 5 bases from V and 3 bases from J, with 14 bases in between. Germline CDR1 and CDR2: MRHNA and SNTAGT. This CDR3 is 14 amino acids long. The CDR3 bases are TGTGCCAGCAGTCCGGGACTCAGAAACTACGAGCAGTACTTC. Translation: CASSPGLRNYEQYF.

The gene calls are TRBV4-3 and TRBJ2-3; D perhaps matches TRBD1 (5 bases). V was clipped by 4 bases and J by 3 bases, with 11 bases between them. The CDR3 has 14 amino acids. CDR1 is LGHNA, CDR2 YSLEER, per germline. Written as DNA, the CDR3 is TGCGCCAGCAGCCCCCGGCAGGGTACAGATACGCAGTATTTT. It yields the protein CASSPRQGTDTQYF.

In DNA form, the CDR3 reads TGTGCCAGTAGTATCGGGGGGGGACCCTATGGCTACACCTTC. Translating it yields CASSIGGGPYGYTF. The chain carries TRBV19 and TRBJ1-2; D might be TRBD1 (5 bases). The CDR3 covers 14 residues. Between the trimmed V and J ends, which lost 3 bases and 4 bases, there was a span of 12 bases. From germline, CDR1 is LNHDA and CDR2 SQIVND (reference sequence).

The chain has TRBV28 and TRBJ2-5; possible D gene TRBD1, 6 bases. Trimming pared 5 bases from V and 5 bases from J, leaving 21 bases between. In germline, CDR1 is MDHEN, CDR2 SYDVKM. The CDR3 covers 16 residues. DNA of the CDR3: TGTGCCAGCAGTATCCTATCCGACAGGAGGTCGGAGACCCAGTACTTC. Encoded protein: CASSILSDRRSETQYF. The full variable domain, with the rest looked up from reference TRBV28 and TRBJ2-5, is DVKVTQSSRYLVKRTGEKVFLECVQDMDHENMFWYRQDPGLGLRLIYFSYDVKMKEKGDIPEGYSVSREKKERFSLILESASTNQTSMYLCASSILSDRRSETQYFGPGTRLLVL.

The V gene is TRBV28, the J gene TRBJ2-7; 8 bases are a match to TRBD1. This CDR3 has 17 residues. The V gene's germline CDR1 is MDHEN and CDR2 SYDVKM. V was pared by 1 base and J by 0 bases, with 8 bases of the junction left unmatched. CDR3 DNA sequence: TGTGCCAGCAGTTTATCCACCATAGGACAGGGCTCCTACGAGCAGTACTTC. Translating gives CASSLSTIGQGSYEQYF.

This clone was observed a single time. The rearrangement uses TRBV13 and TRBJ2-7; maybe TRBD2 (6 bases). CDR1 is PRHDT, CDR2 FYEKMQ, per germline (reference sequence). The V end lost 2 bases, the J end lost 1 base, and 15 bases lay between the germline ends. CDR3 length equals 16 residues. The CDR3 sequence: CASSLWRVGGSYEQYF. Written as DNA, the CDR3 is TGTGCCAGCAGCTTATGGAGGGTTGGTGGGTCCTACGAGCAGTACTTC.

The chain uses TRBV14 and TRBJ1-2; 8 nucleotides match TRBD1. Germline CDR1 reads SGHDN; CDR2 reads FVKESK. This CDR3 contains 13 residues. With 5 bases clipped from V and 8 bases from J, the junction kept 7 bases outside the gene matches. The CDR3: CASSYRGDFGYTF. In nucleotides, the CDR3 is TGTGCCAGCAGCTACAGGGGGGATTTCGGCTACACCTTC. The whole variable domain, filled in from reference TRBV14 and TRBJ1-2, reads EAGVTQFPSHSVIEKGQTVTLRCDPISGHDNLYWYRRVMGKEIKFLLHFVKESKQDESGMPNNRFLAERTGGTYSTLKVQPAELEDSGVYFCASSYRGDFGYTFGSGTRLTVV.

CDR3 sequence (DNA): TGTGCCAGCAGCCCACCGAGCGGTTACGCCTACAATGAGCAGTTCTTC. Residues: CASSPPSGYAYNEQFF. The rearrangement links TRBV5-4 to TRBJ2-1, with D perhaps matching TRBD2 (5 bases). Germline V CDR1 and CDR2: SGHNT, YYREEE (reference sequence). The V end lost 4 bases, the J end lost 2 bases, and 16 bases lay between the germline ends. The CDR3 is 16 residues long.

V is TRBV4-2 and J is TRBJ2-7, with D unresolved. Trimming shortened V by 1 base and J by 3 bases, and 7 bases separated the two germline ends. The CDR3 loop spans 13 amino acids. Germline V lookup: CDR1 LGHNA, CDR2 YNFKEQ. CDR3 nucleotide sequence: TGTGCCAGCAGCCAAGGGGTGGGCTACGAGCAGTACTTC. This sequence encodes CASSQGVGYEQYF.

The V and J genes are TRBV19 and TRBJ1-1, with D possibly matching TRBD1 (6 bases). Looked up from germline, CDR1 is LNHDA and CDR2 is SQIVND (reference sequence). The V and J ends lost 5 bases and 2 bases respectively, with 27 bases between them. The CDR3 runs to 19 residues. The DNA of the CDR3 is TGTGCCAGTAGTGCTACAGGGAGGGGGTCACTAAAGAGAAACACTGAAGCTTTCTTT. It translates to CASSATGRGSLKRNTEAFF.

This clone was seen only a few times. The chain has TRBV27 and TRBJ1-2; no reliable D call. The V end lost 3 bases, the J end lost 0 bases, and 8 bases lay between the germline ends. Germline V lookup: CDR1 MNHEY, CDR2 SMNVEV (reference sequence). This CDR3 is 14 amino acids long. The chain's CDR3 is CASSFSGANYGYTF. The CDR3 region has the DNA TGTGCCAGCAGTTTTTCGGGAGCTAACTATGGCTACACCTTC.